This TCR beta chain appears in the sequencing data of a study of T cell responses to AZD1222 COVID-19 vaccine. The protocol was immunoSEQ multiplex PCR, while the TCRdb copy is restricted to in-frame clones and leaves out a portion. The table lists 65,000 to 95,000 clones, about 84% of them singletons. A word on this clone: Antigen specificity is unknown.

Study-wide results and caveats: Of spike-specific TCRs, nearly half reportedly target regions left unmutated in variants. The study identified only a handful of AZD1222 recipients as seropositive at baseline. Dominant CD4 TCR responses targeted spike regions 160-218 and 743-854. Donor demographics were predominantly white British with a female majority; clonal diversity may be underestimated.

Sequenced material: peripheral blood, taken on day 0 of AZD1222 vaccination. The sequence came from an adult in good health.

The CDR3 sequence is CASSRQGLLNTEAFF. The CDR3 bases are TGTGCCAGTAGTCGACAGGGCCTCCTGAACACTGAAGCTTTCTTT. The V call is TRBV19, the J call TRBJ1-1; TRBD1 matches 7 bases. V lost 5 bases and J lost 0; bases outside the gene matches: 6. This CDR3 spans 15 amino acids. In germline, CDR1 is LNHDA, CDR2 SQIVND (reference sequence).